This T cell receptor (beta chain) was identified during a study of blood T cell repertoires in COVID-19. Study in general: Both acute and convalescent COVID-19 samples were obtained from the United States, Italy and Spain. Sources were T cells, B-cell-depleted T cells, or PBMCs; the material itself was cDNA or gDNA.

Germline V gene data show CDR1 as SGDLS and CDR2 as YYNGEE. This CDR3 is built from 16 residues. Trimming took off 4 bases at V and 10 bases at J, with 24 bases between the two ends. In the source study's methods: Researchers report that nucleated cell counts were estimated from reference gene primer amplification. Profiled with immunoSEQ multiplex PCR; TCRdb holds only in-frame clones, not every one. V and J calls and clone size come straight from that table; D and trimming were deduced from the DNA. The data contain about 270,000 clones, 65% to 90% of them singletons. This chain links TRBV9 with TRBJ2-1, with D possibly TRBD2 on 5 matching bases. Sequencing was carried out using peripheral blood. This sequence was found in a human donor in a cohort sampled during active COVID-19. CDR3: CASSPEGGLGGREQFF. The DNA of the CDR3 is TGTGCCAGCAGCCCCGAGGGTGGGCTAGGTGGCAGGGAGCAGTTCTTC.